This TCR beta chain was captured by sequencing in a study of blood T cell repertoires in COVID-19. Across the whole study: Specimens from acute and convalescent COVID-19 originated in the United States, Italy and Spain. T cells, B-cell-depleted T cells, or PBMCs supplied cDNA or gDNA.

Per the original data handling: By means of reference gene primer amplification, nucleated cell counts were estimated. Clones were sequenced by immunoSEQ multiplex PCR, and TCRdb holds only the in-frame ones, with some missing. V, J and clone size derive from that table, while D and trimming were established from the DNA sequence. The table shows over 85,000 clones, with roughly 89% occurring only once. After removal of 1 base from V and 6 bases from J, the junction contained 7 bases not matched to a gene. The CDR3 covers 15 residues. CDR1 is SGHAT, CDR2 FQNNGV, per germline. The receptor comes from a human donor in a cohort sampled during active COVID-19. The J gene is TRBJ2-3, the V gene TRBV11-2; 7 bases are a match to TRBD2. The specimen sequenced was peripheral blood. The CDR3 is CASSLGVFSGDTQYF. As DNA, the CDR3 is TGTGCCAGCAGCTTAGGAGTTTTTAGCGGGGATACGCAGTATTTT.